The T cell receptor (beta chain) described here comes from a study of T cell responses to AZD1222 COVID-19 vaccine. Germline V gene sequence: CDR1 MNHEY, CDR2 SVGAGI. The CDR3 is made up of 14 amino acids. Trimming removed 4 bases from V and 2 bases from J, with 11 bases in between. Method: immunoSEQ multiplex PCR; TCRdb's copy keeps in-frame clones and lacks some. The table has more than 100,000 clones, 85% to 95% seen once. The chain is built from TRBV6-5 and TRBJ1-2; D is ambiguous. The TCR comes from an adult who received the AZD1222 COVID-19 vaccine. This sample comprised peripheral blood, obtained 28 days after the second AZD1222 dose. The CDR3 DNA sequence: TGTGCCAGCAGTTTAGGCAGCGTCAACTATGGCTACACCTTC. Translating it yields CASSLGSVNYGYTF.